These T cell receptor beta chains were read from a single sample in a study of identical twins. Each CDR3 protein gets one entry after TCRdb re-called the 5' RACE reads with MiXCR. In the table there are hundreds of thousands of distinct CDR3 sequences, around 8.1% of which are singletons. These data were also reused for a study on yellow fever vaccine responses in identical twins.

Sequencing input: memory (CD45RO+) T cells sorted from blood. These receptors all stem from a woman between 18 and 29 years old in good health. Each CDR3 is given with its conserved first and last residue. Fields, in order: D gene, clone size, V gene, J gene, CDR3 protein, CDR3 DNA. D genes are given only for firm matches. Clone size is not always given. Where it is, it says once, few, many or a class for expanded clones.

D gene: NA
clone size: many
V gene: TRBV7-2
J gene: TRBJ2-1
CDR3 protein: CASRTHTGFFNEQFF
CDR3 DNA: TGTGCCAGCAGGACCCATACAGGGTTCTTCAATGAGCAGTTCTTC

D gene: NA
clone size: NA
V gene: TRBV5-1
J gene: TRBJ2-1
CDR3 protein: CASSLGSNNEQFF
CDR3 DNA: TGCGCCAGCAGCTTGGGCTCTAACAATGAGCAGTTCTTC

D gene: NA
clone size: NA
V gene: TRBV11-2
J gene: TRBJ2-2
CDR3 protein: CASSRGGRRGTGELFF
CDR3 DNA: TGTGCCAGCAGCCGAGGGGGAAGGCGTGGCACCGGGGAGCTGTTTTTT

D gene: TRBD1
clone size: few
V gene: TRBV27
J gene: TRBJ2-7
CDR3 protein: CASFRQGTAGEQYF
CDR3 DNA: TGTGCCAGCTTTAGACAGGGAACGGCCGGGGAGCAGTACTTC

D gene: TRBD1
clone size: NA
V gene: TRBV7-6
J gene: TRBJ1-6
CDR3 protein: CASSLVPGTGQGNSPLHF
CDR3 DNA: TGTGCCAGCAGCTTAGTGCCGGGGACGGGACAGGGTAATTCACCCCTCCACTTT

D gene: NA
clone size: many
V gene: TRBV5-1
J gene: TRBJ2-7
CDR3 protein: CASSLTGTATYEQYF
CDR3 DNA: TGCGCCAGCAGCTTGACCGGGACGGCCACCTACGAGCAGTACTTC

D gene: TRBD2
clone size: NA
V gene: TRBV7-2
J gene: TRBJ2-1
CDR3 protein: CASSLKPGGEQFF
CDR3 DNA: TGTGCCAGCAGCTTAAAACCGGGGGGGGAGCAGTTCTTC

D gene: NA
clone size: few
V gene: TRBV6-1
J gene: TRBJ2-3
CDR3 protein: CASSRAGPLLGTDTQYF
CDR3 DNA: TGTGCCAGCAGTCGCGCCGGGCCCCTCCTCGGGACAGATACGCAGTATTTT

D gene: NA
clone size: few
V gene: TRBV13
J gene: TRBJ2-7
CDR3 protein: CASSSTLWANEQYF
CDR3 DNA: TGTGCCAGCAGCTCTACGTTGTGGGCAAACGAGCAGTACTTC

D gene: NA
clone size: NA
V gene: TRBV6-6
J gene: TRBJ1-1
CDR3 protein: CASNGAGFSEAFF
CDR3 DNA: TGTGCCAGCAACGGAGCAGGGTTCAGTGAAGCTTTCTTT

D gene: NA
clone size: NA
V gene: TRBV20-1
J gene: TRBJ1-6
CDR3 protein: CSARDPPQGDNSPLHF
CDR3 DNA: TGCAGTGCTAGAGATCCGCCCCAGGGAGATAATTCACCCCTCCACTTT

D gene: NA
clone size: NA
V gene: TRBV19
J gene: TRBJ1-1
CDR3 protein: CASSIDTFQGTNTEAFF
CDR3 DNA: TGTGCCAGTAGTATAGATACTTTCCAGGGAACGAACACTGAAGCTTTCTTT

D gene: NA
clone size: many
V gene: TRBV5-1
J gene: TRBJ1-2
CDR3 protein: CASSSGRTYGYTF
CDR3 DNA: TGCGCCAGCAGCTCCGGACGGACCTATGGCTACACCTTC

D gene: TRBD2
clone size: many
V gene: TRBV10-1
J gene: TRBJ2-7
CDR3 protein: CASSEGLAGAAEGKQYF
CDR3 DNA: TGCGCCAGCAGTGAGGGACTAGCGGGAGCTGCTGAGGGTAAGCAGTACTTC

D gene: TRBD1
clone size: many
V gene: TRBV29-1
J gene: TRBJ2-2
CDR3 protein: CSVRTGPGTGELFF
CDR3 DNA: TGCAGCGTTCGGACAGGGCCCGGCACCGGGGAGCTGTTTTTT

D gene: NA
clone size: few
V gene: TRBV7-2
J gene: TRBJ1-3
CDR3 protein: CASSLEGDRTNTIYF
CDR3 DNA: TGTGCCAGCAGCTTAGAGGGGGACCGAACAAACACCATATATTTT

D gene: TRBD1
clone size: many
V gene: TRBV3-1
J gene: TRBJ1-2
CDR3 protein: CASSQRQGSMAGYTF
CDR3 DNA: TGTGCCAGCAGCCAGAGACAGGGATCTATGGCTGGCTACACCTTC

D gene: NA
clone size: few
V gene: TRBV13
J gene: TRBJ2-6
CDR3 protein: CASSLYGSGANVLTF
CDR3 DNA: TGTGCCAGCAGCTTATACGGCTCTGGGGCCAACGTCCTGACTTTC

D gene: NA
clone size: many
V gene: TRBV5-6
J gene: TRBJ2-1
CDR3 protein: CASSLGLGGNEQFF
CDR3 DNA: TGTGCCAGCAGCTTGGGACTAGGCGGCAATGAGCAGTTCTTC